A single sample gave rise to the 26 T cell receptor beta chains below, sequenced in a study of T-cell reconstitution after alpha-beta-depleted transplantation in children. A library of TCRbeta sequences, prepared with unique molecular identifiers, was generated. TCRdb reanalysed the PCR reads using MiXCR and keeps one entry per CDR3 protein. The table includes 190,000 or so distinct CDR3 sequences, 6% to 7% detected once. Material: PBMCs from the stem cell graft donor, obtained from the stem cell graft. These TCRs come from a human donor who donated a stem cell graft to a child with Wiskott-Aldrich syndrome.

This clonotype came up many times. This chain joins TRBV7-8 and TRBJ1-6, with 7 bases lining up with TRBD1. Germline loops: CDR1 SGHVS, CDR2 FQNEAQ. This CDR3 is 17 amino acids long. V lost 3 bases, J lost 7 bases, and 12 bases stayed unmatched. CDR3 DNA: TGTGCCAGCAGCTTGGAGACAGGGTTCCCCTCGAATTCACCCCTCCACTTT. Translation gives CASSLETGFPSNSPLHF.

This clonotype was counted ten times or more. The chain joins TRBV12-3 or TRBV12-4 to TRBJ1-1, with TRBD1 identical over 8 bases. Trimming took 2 bases from V and 3 from J; bases not matched to a gene: 2. This CDR3 contains 14 residues. DNA of the CDR3: TGTGCCAGCAGTTTACAGGGGGCGGACACTGAAGCTTTCTTT. It translates to CASSLQGADTEAFF.

The chain uses TRBV6-2 or TRBV6-3 and TRBJ2-4, with 10 bases fitting TRBD2. CDR3 size: 17 residues. Germline-derived CDR1 and CDR2 are MNHEY and SVGEGT. With 0 bases clipped from V and 2 bases from J, the junction kept 4 bases outside the gene matches. CDR3 sequence reads: CASSYSSSGRTKNIQYF. The CDR3 nucleotides read TGTGCCAGCAGTTACTCGTCTAGCGGGAGAACCAAAAACATTCAGTACTTC.

This clonotype was recorded at least ten times. This rearrangement joins TRBV18 to TRBJ2-1, with D hard to call. There are 12 residues in the CDR3. CDR1 and CDR2 (germline): KGHSH, LQKENI. V lost 6 bases and J lost 12, with 15 bases in between. DNA for the CDR3: TGTGCCAGCTCTGGAGTCGGTATCGGGCAGTTCTTC. Encoded protein: CASSGVGIGQFF.

This clonotype was counted ten times or more. The V and J genes are TRBV12-3 or TRBV12-4 and TRBJ1-2; tentatively, D is TRBD1 (6 bases). This CDR3 has 13 amino acids. V was shortened by 2 bases and J by 4 bases, with 8 bases between the two germline ends. CDR3 bases: TGTGCCAGCAGTTTAATGGGGGCCTATGGCTACACCTTC. Its translation is CASSLMGAYGYTF.

This clonotype was seen many times. The chain links TRBV20-1 to TRBJ1-5; D perhaps matches TRBD1 (6 bases). Trimming stripped 0 bases from V and 0 bases from J, with 12 bases between. From germline, CDR1 is DFQATT and CDR2 SNEGSKA (reference sequence). CDR3 size: 16 residues. The CDR3 reads CSAREGRGGSNQPQHF. The DNA for the CDR3 is TGCAGTGCTAGAGAAGGCAGGGGCGGTAGCAATCAGCCCCAGCATTTT.

The rearrangement joins TRBV2 to TRBJ1-1, with D unresolved. V lost 3 bases to trimming and J lost 2 bases, with 7 bases between them. The germline gives CDR1 SNHLY, CDR2 FYNNEI. The CDR3 consists of 13 residues. CDR3 residues: CASSDNSNTEAFF. In nucleotides, the CDR3 is TGTGCCAGCAGTGATAACAGTAACACTGAAGCTTTCTTT. Combining the CDR3 with reference TRBV2 and TRBJ1-1 gives the whole variable domain EPEVTQTPSHQVTQMGQEVILRCVPISNHLYFYWYRQILGQKVEFLVSFYNNEISEKSEIFDDQFSVERPDGSNFTLKIRSTKLEDSAMYFCASSDNSNTEAFFGQGTRLTVV.

This clonotype has a count of ten or more. This chain joins TRBV20-1 and TRBJ1-1, with no clear D. The CDR3 totals 13 residues. Germline lookup yields CDR1 DFQATT and CDR2 SNEGSKA (reference sequence). Trimming pared 4 bases from V and 7 bases from J, leaving 16 bases between. The CDR3 sequence is CSANPGRAGEAFF. The DNA of the CDR3 is TGCAGTGCTAACCCGGGTAGGGCTGGTGAAGCTTTCTTT.

This clonotype came up many times. The chain joins TRBV5-1 to TRBJ1-1; D is uncertain. The CDR3 runs to 14 residues. Germline assignment: CDR1 SGHRS and CDR2 YFSETQ. Deletions cut 4 bases from V and 4 bases from J, with 14 bases between. CDR3 region: CASSDSTLGTEAFF. CDR3 bases: TGCGCCAGCAGCGACTCGACCCTTGGCACTGAAGCTTTCTTT. Full variable domain (remainder filled in from reference TRBV5-1 and TRBJ1-1): KAGVTQTPRYLIKTRGQQVTLSCSPISGHRSVSWYQQTPGQGLQFLFEYFSETQRNKGNFPGRFSGRQFSNSRSEMNVSTLELGDSALYLCASSDSTLGTEAFFGQGTRLTVV.

This clonotype occurred many times. This chain uses TRBV12-3 or TRBV12-4 with TRBJ1-3; D not certain. The CDR3 spans 13 residues. Trimming removed 3 bases from V and 4 bases from J, with 7 bases in between. CDR3 sequence: CASSFSVGNTIYF. The CDR3 nucleotides read TGTGCCAGCAGTTTTTCAGTCGGAAACACCATATATTTT.

This clonotype was recorded many times. V and J are TRBV18 and TRBJ1-4; D perhaps matches TRBD1 (5 bases). In germline, CDR1 is KGHSH, CDR2 LQKENI. The CDR3 contains 15 residues. Trimming cost V 6 bases and J 1 base, with 12 bases left between them. CDR3 in amino acids: CASSDDRETNEKLFF. For the CDR3, the DNA is TGTGCCAGCTCCGATGACAGAGAAACTAATGAAAAACTGTTTTTT.

This clonotype appeared a few times. The gene calls are TRBV5-1 and TRBJ1-2; tentative D call: TRBD1 (5 bases). The CDR3 has 16 residues. Between the trimmed V and J ends, which lost 4 bases and 4 bases, there was a span of 20 bases. Per the germline V gene, CDR1 is SGHRS and CDR2 is YFSETQ. CDR3 bases: TGCGCCAGCAGCACAGACAAGACCCAGAGGGGCTATGGCTACACCTTC. Protein sequence: CASSTDKTQRGYGYTF.

This clonotype has a count of ten or more. This chain links TRBV4-1 with TRBJ2-7; D possibly matches TRBD1 or TRBD2 (5 bases each). The V gene lost 0 bases and the J gene lost 4 bases, with 13 bases spanning the gap. The germline V gene has CDR1 MGHRA and CDR2 YSYEKL. This CDR3 region has 15 residues. This CDR3 is CASSQEPGRAYEQYF. The CDR3 DNA sequence: TGCGCCAGCAGCCAAGAACCAGGGAGAGCATACGAGCAGTACTTC.

Many counts were recorded for this clonotype. The gene calls are TRBV10-3 and TRBJ2-1; the D gene could be TRBD1 or TRBD2 (5 bases each). Germline loops: CDR1 ENHRY, CDR2 SYGVKD. Trimming took 6 bases from V and 3 from J, leaving 15 bases between them. The length of the CDR3 is 15 residues. The CDR3 reads CAIRTTGAGYNEQFF. CDR3 bases: TGTGCCATCAGAACAACCGGGGCAGGCTACAATGAGCAGTTCTTC.

This clonotype was detected ten times or more. The chain couples TRBV18 to TRBJ1-4; tentative D call: TRBD1 (5 bases). The CDR3 is 15 residues long. Germline CDR1 reads KGHSH; CDR2 reads LQKENI. V was clipped by 3 bases and J by 10 bases, with 18 bases between them. The CDR3 is CASSPTQGMSAKLFF. CDR3 coding DNA: TGTGCCAGCTCACCGACTCAGGGTATGAGTGCAAAACTGTTTTTT.

This clonotype was observed a few times. The J gene is TRBJ2-3, the V gene TRBV7-2, with a possible D match to TRBD2 (6 bases). V dropped 2 bases and J dropped 5 bases, with 11 bases sitting between them. Germline CDR1 and CDR2: SGHTA and FQGNSA. CDR3 length equals 14 residues. This CDR3 is CASSLNYGGDTQYF. The CDR3 DNA reads TGTGCCAGCAGCTTAAACTACGGGGGAGATACGCAGTATTTT.

The gene calls are TRBV5-5 and TRBJ2-7; D tentatively reads TRBD1 or TRBD2 (5 bases each). Deletions cut 4 bases from V and 3 bases from J, with 14 bases between. The CDR3 totals 14 residues. Germline CDR1 reads SGHKS; CDR2 reads YYEKEE (reference sequence). The CDR3 protein is CASSLVGDIYEQYF. The DNA of the CDR3 is TGTGCCAGCAGCCTGGTGGGGGATATCTACGAGCAGTACTTC.

The table lists this clonotype with many counts. The V call is TRBV19, the J call TRBJ1-6, with 8 bases identical to TRBD1. Germline CDR1 LNHDA, CDR2 SQIVND (reference sequence). The CDR3 is 15 residues long. Trimming at V came to 7 bases and at J to 7 bases, leaving 9 bases not matched to a gene. CDR3 amino acids: CASNHNRGWNSPLHF. For the CDR3, the DNA is TGTGCCAGTAACCATAACAGGGGGTGGAATTCACCCCTCCACTTT.

Remarks on this clonotype: The CDR3 does not close with the conserved phenylalanine or tryptophan, likely indicating a read error. The chain combines TRBV10-3 with TRBJ2-5; TRBD1 agrees at 9 bases. The CDR3 has 16 amino acids. The germline V gene encodes CDR1 ENHRY and CDR2 SYGVKD. V gave up 3 bases and J gave up 3 bases; unmatched junction bases: 8. DNA for the CDR3: TGTGCCATCAGTGACCGGACCGGGACAGGGAAAGAGACCCAGTACATC. Translated, it gives CAISDRTGTGKETQYI.

In this sample, this clonotype turned up many times. This rearrangement joins TRBV6-5 to TRBJ1-4; D may be TRBD1 (5 bases). The germline V gene has CDR1 MNHEY and CDR2 SVGAGI. Trimming cost V 5 bases and J 0 bases, with 13 bases left between them. This CDR3 has 16 residues. DNA for the CDR3: TGTGCCAGCAGTATTCGACAGCCTACAACTAATGAAAAACTGTTTTTT. It yields the protein CASSIRQPTTNEKLFF.

This clonotype was observed at least ten times. This chain connects TRBV15 to TRBJ1-1; 7 positions agree with TRBD1. The CDR3 spans 15 residues. Germline assignment: CDR1 LNHNV and CDR2 YYDKDF (reference sequence). Trimming at V came to 8 bases and at J to 7 bases, leaving 16 bases not matched to a gene. CDR3 nucleotide sequence: TGTGCCACCCGAGTCCCGACAGGGTATTTTGGTGAAGCTTTCTTT. It translates to CATRVPTGYFGEAFF.

This clonotype came up many times. The chain combines TRBV14 with TRBJ1-2; possible D gene TRBD1, 6 bases. This CDR3 contains 18 residues. Per the germline V gene, CDR1 is SGHDN and CDR2 is FVKESK. V was trimmed by 5 bases and J by 5 bases, leaving 27 bases between them. CDR3 loop: CASSDSGGGHTGFYGYTF. The CDR3 region has the DNA TGTGCCAGCAGCGACTCCGGTGGGGGGCATACCGGATTTTATGGCTACACCTTC.

This clonotype was seen only once. J is TRBJ2-6 and V is TRBV4-2, with 8 bases matching TRBD1. CDR1 is LGHNA and CDR2 is YNFKEQ in the germline V gene. V gave up 2 bases and J gave up 0 bases; unmatched junction bases: 3. This CDR3 spans 17 amino acids. In nucleotides, the CDR3 is TGTGCCAGCAGCCAATGGACAGGGAGCTCTGGGGCCAACGTCCTGACTTTC. This encodes CASSQWTGSSGANVLTF.

This clonotype appeared many times. The chain carries TRBV29-1 and TRBJ2-7, with D possibly matching TRBD1 (5 bases). Trimming cost V 4 bases and J 6 bases, with 10 bases left between them. Germline CDR1 and CDR2: SQVTM and ANQGSEA. The CDR3 has 11 residues. The CDR3 bases are TGCAGCGTTGGACTCAGGGCCGAGCAGTACTTC. Its translation is CSVGLRAEQYF.

Worth noting for this clonotype: A read error may be the cause here, since a much bigger clone is one base away. The chain combines TRBV12-3 or TRBV12-4 with TRBJ2-3; 8 bases match TRBD1. The CDR3 runs 15 residues. V trimming: 4 bases; J trimming: 7 bases; junction bases outside the gene matches: 10. The chain's CDR3 is CASSSYGTGRNTQYF. CDR3 nucleotide sequence: TGTGCCAGCAGTTCCTACGGGACAGGACGGAATACGCAGTATTTT.

This clonotype was counted only a few times. The chain recombines TRBV6-5 with TRBJ1-2; 8 nucleotides line up with TRBD1. The CDR3 loop spans 16 amino acids. Germline assignment: CDR1 MNHEY and CDR2 SVGAGI. With V trimmed by 2 bases and J by 8 bases, 13 bases remained unmatched. In DNA, the CDR3 is TGTGCCAGCAGTTACCTGGGACAGGCCCCCGGTAACGGCTACACCTTC. This encodes CASSYLGQAPGNGYTF.